These 30 T cell receptor beta chains share one sample of origin, sequenced in a study of identical twins. One entry per CDR3 protein results from TCRdb running MiXCR on the 5' RACE reads. The sample includes 350,000 to 400,000 distinct CDR3 sequences, 9% of them seen just once. Material: naive T cells sorted from blood. These receptors originate from a woman aged 50 to 65 in good health.

The chain carries TRBV4-1 and TRBJ1-2; 10 bases are shared with TRBD1. The CDR3 loop spans 14 amino acids. V gave up 5 bases and J gave up 7 bases; unmatched junction bases: 7. Germline V gene data show CDR1 as MGHRA and CDR2 as YSYEKL. The DNA for the CDR3 is TGCGCCAGCAGCAAACTACGGGACAGGGGTGGCTACACCTTC. Translated, it gives CASSKLRDRGGYTF.

This clonotype was detected a few times. The chain joins TRBV6-5 to TRBJ2-1; 9 bases agree with TRBD2. V lost 5 bases to trimming and J lost 8 bases; unmatched junction nucleotides: 10. This CDR3 spans 15 amino acids. The germline V gene has CDR1 MNHEY and CDR2 SVGAGI. CDR3 nucleotides: TGTGCCAGCAGTCTGACTAGCGGAGGGGGGGATGAGCAGTTCTTC. This encodes CASSLTSGGGDEQFF.

This clonotype was recorded at least ten times. V gene TRBV10-3 combines with J gene TRBJ2-1, with D unresolved. CDR1 is ENHRY and CDR2 is SYGVKD in the germline V gene. The CDR3 consists of 14 residues. V lost 9 bases, J lost 0 bases, and 12 bases lay in between. CDR3 in amino acids: CAIALGFSYNEQFF. CDR3 sequence (DNA): TGTGCCATAGCCTTGGGGTTCTCCTACAATGAGCAGTTCTTC.

This clonotype has only a few counts. This sequence joins TRBV5-6 and TRBJ2-7, with D unclear. The CDR3 loop spans 16 amino acids. CDR1 and CDR2 (germline): SGHDT, YYEEEE. Trimming took 2 bases from V and 7 from J, leaving 22 bases between them. The chain's CDR3 is CASSFFIGAGINEQYF. The CDR3 DNA reads as TGTGCCAGCAGCTTTTTTATTGGAGCAGGAATTAATGAGCAGTACTTC. Drawing the rest from reference TRBV5-6 and TRBJ2-7, the complete variable domain is DAGVTQSPTHLIKTRGQQVTLRCSPKSGHDTVSWYQQALGQGPQFIFQYYEEEERQRGNFPDRFSGHQFPNYSSELNVNALLLGDSALYLCASSFFIGAGINEQYFGPGTRLTVT.

This chain links TRBV7-9 with TRBJ1-1; D uncertain. The CDR3 loop spans 12 amino acids. CDR1 SEHNR and CDR2 FQNEAQ come from the germline V gene (reference sequence). Trimming took off 5 bases at V and 10 bases at J, with 14 bases between the two ends. CDR3 in amino acids: CASSTALSRAFF. In DNA form, the CDR3 reads TGTGCCAGCAGCACCGCCCTGTCCCGAGCTTTCTTT.

CDR3 sequence reads: CASSEAGESTGELFF. CDR3 nucleotides: TGTGCCAGCAGTGAAGCGGGGGAAAGCACCGGGGAGCTGTTTTTT. This rearrangement joins TRBV2 to TRBJ2-2; D possibly matches TRBD1 or TRBD2 (5 bases each). V lost 0 bases and J lost 4, with 9 bases in between. The germline CDR1 and CDR2 sequences are SNHLY and FYNNEI. The CDR3 is 15 amino acids.

There are a few counts of this clonotype. V usage is TRBV5-5 and J usage is TRBJ2-5; 10 nucleotides line up with TRBD2. Germline CDR1 is SGHKS and CDR2 is YYEKEE (reference sequence). With 4 bases clipped from V and 5 bases from J, the junction kept 11 bases outside the gene matches. This CDR3 is built from 16 residues. The chain's CDR3 is CASSQAIAGGTETQYF. The CDR3 coding sequence is TGTGCCAGCAGCCAGGCGATAGCGGGAGGTACGGAGACCCAGTACTTC. The variable domain in full, with the rest retrieved from reference TRBV5-5 and TRBJ2-5, is DAGVTQSPTHLIKTRGQQVTLRCSPISGHKSVSWYQQVLGQGPQFIFQYYEKEERGRGNFPDRFSARQFPNYSSELNVNALLLGDSALYLCASSQAIAGGTETQYFGPGTRLLVL.

CDR3 bases: TGTGCCTGGACATACGGGTTCTCTGGAAACACCATATATTTT. Encoded protein: CAWTYGFSGNTIYF. This chain links TRBV30 with TRBJ1-3; D unclear. The CDR3 consists of 14 residues. V was trimmed by 4 bases and J by 0 bases, leaving 10 bases between them. Per the germline V gene, CDR1 is GTSNPN and CDR2 is SVGIG (reference sequence). The full variable domain, in which reference TRBV30 and TRBJ1-3 provide the parts outside the CDR3, is SQTIHQWPATLVQPVGSPLSLECTVEGTSNPNLYWYRQAAGRGLQLLFYSVGIGQISSEVPQNLSASRPQDRQFILSSKKLLLSDSGFYLCAWTYGFSGNTIYFGEGSWLTVV.

Only a few counts were recorded for this clonotype. The J gene is TRBJ1-1, the V gene TRBV11-2, with a tentative D call TRBD1 (5 bases). There are 13 residues in the CDR3. Trimming cost V 0 bases and J 7 bases, with 9 bases left between them. The germline V gene encodes CDR1 SGHAT and CDR2 FQNNGV. The CDR3 DNA reads as TGTGCCAGCAGCTTAGAACGGGGCGGTGAAGCTTTCTTT. It yields the protein CASSLERGGEAFF.

This clonotype was seen only a few times. The chain links TRBV10-3 to TRBJ2-3; perhaps TRBD2 as D (6 bases). The V end lost 6 bases, the J end lost 5 bases, and 15 bases lay between the germline ends. The CDR3 is made up of 14 amino acids. Germline assignment: CDR1 ENHRY and CDR2 SYGVKD. The chain's CDR3 is CAIRPTRGRDTQYF. As DNA, the CDR3 is TGTGCCATCAGGCCGACTAGAGGGAGAGATACGCAGTATTTT.

The table lists this clonotype with a few counts. The genes are TRBV27 and TRBJ2-1, with TRBD1 identical over 8 bases. In germline, CDR1 is MNHEY, CDR2 SMNVEV (reference sequence). The ends lost 6 bases at V and 4 bases at J; junction bases unmatched: 8. This CDR3 is 15 amino acids long. CDR3 nucleotide sequence: TGTGCCAGCAGCAAAGGGACAGGACCGTACAATGAGCAGTTCTTC. Translating it yields CASSKGTGPYNEQFF.

The chain employs TRBV12-3 or TRBV12-4 and TRBJ2-4; 7 nucleotides match TRBD2. CDR3 length equals 14 residues. J gave up 5 bases and V 4 bases, and 5 bases lay outside the gene matches. CDR3 DNA sequence: TGTGCCAGCAGTTATGCGGGAGCGGAAAACATTCAGTACTTC. It translates to CASSYAGAENIQYF.

The DNA of the CDR3 is TGTGCCAGCAGTTACTCACGGGAAGGGGCTAGGGCTTTCTTT. Translated, it gives CASSYSREGARAFF. J is TRBJ1-1 and V is TRBV6-5; perhaps TRBD1 as D (5 bases). The germline gives CDR1 MNHEY, CDR2 SVGAGI. V was clipped by 0 bases and J by 11 bases, with 16 bases between them. CDR3 length: 14 residues.

This clonotype was observed at least ten times. The J gene is TRBJ2-2, the V gene TRBV6-6; no definite D call. CDR1 is MNHNY and CDR2 is SVGAGI in the germline V gene (reference sequence). Trimming removed 2 bases from V and 4 bases from J, with 5 bases in between. The CDR3 totals 13 residues. For the CDR3, the DNA is TGTGCCAGCAGTTACCTATCCACCGGGGAGCTGTTTTTT. Translating it yields CASSYLSTGELFF.

This clonotype was counted only a few times. CDR3 sequence: CASSRLARDTQYF. CDR3 nucleotides: TGTGCCAGCAGTAGGCTAGCTAGAGATACGCAGTATTTT. The V and J genes are TRBV6-5 and TRBJ2-3, with D possibly matching TRBD2 (5 bases). V lost 5 bases and J lost 5, with 11 bases in between. This CDR3 has 13 residues. The V gene's germline CDR1 is MNHEY and CDR2 SVGAGI.

This clonotype was recorded at least ten times. The chain joins TRBV6-4 to TRBJ2-3; 12 bases agree with TRBD2. This CDR3 contains 15 residues. Per germline, CDR1 MRHNA and CDR2 SNTAGT. The V and J ends lost 2 bases and 4 bases, in that order; junction bases with no gene match: 1. The CDR3 nucleotides are TGTGCCAGCAGTGACCTAGCGGGAGGGCCAGATACGCAGTATTTT. Residues: CASSDLAGGPDTQYF.

This clonotype has only a few counts. This rearrangement joins TRBV7-2 to TRBJ2-1; tentatively, D is TRBD1 (5 bases). The germline V gene has CDR1 SGHTA and CDR2 FQGNSA. V gave up 4 bases and J gave up 8 bases, with 18 bases separating them. The CDR3 has 15 residues. The CDR3 DNA is TGTGCCAGCAGCTCCCGGGCCCACAGGTGGGATGAGCAGTTCTTC. It specifies CASSSRAHRWDEQFF.

This clonotype was counted at least ten times. One junction end disagrees with the germline gene, perhaps due to a read error. This chain links TRBV12-3 or TRBV12-4 with TRBJ2-1; tentatively, D is TRBD1 or TRBD2 (6 bases each). This CDR3 has 14 residues. The CDR3 here is CASSLGGGPGNVQF. As DNA, the CDR3 is TGTGCCAGCAGTTTAGGTGGGGGGCCAGGGAACGTCCAGTTC.

This clonotype was detected a few times. The V call is TRBV7-3, the J call TRBJ2-7; 9 bases agree with TRBD1. In germline, CDR1 is SGHTA, CDR2 FQGTGA. Trimming cost V 1 base and J 5 bases; bases outside gene matches: 6. CDR3 length equals 15 residues. The CDR3 loop is CASSLIGTGRDEQYF. CDR3 bases: TGTGCCAGCAGCTTAATAGGGACAGGGCGTGACGAGCAGTACTTC.

The V gene is TRBV6-6, the J gene TRBJ1-2, with D possibly matching TRBD1 (5 bases). Trimming cost V 8 bases and J 4 bases, with 8 bases left between them. Germline CDR1 reads MNHNY; CDR2 reads SVGAGI (reference sequence). This CDR3 is 11 amino acids long. The CDR3 loop reads CASDDSYGYTF. In DNA, the CDR3 is TGTGCCAGCGACGACAGCTATGGCTACACCTTC.

This clonotype came up a few times. The rearrangement joins TRBV4-1 to TRBJ2-1, with 7 bases lining up with TRBD2. This CDR3 region has 14 residues. V gave up 4 bases and J gave up 5 bases; unmatched junction bases: 5. Germline V lookup: CDR1 MGHRA, CDR2 YSYEKL. The DNA of the CDR3 is TGCGCCAGCAGCCCCTACCGGGGGGACAATGAGCAGTTCTTC. Protein product: CASSPYRGDNEQFF.

This chain joins TRBV5-1 and TRBJ2-1; D is unresolved. The V and J ends lost 1 base and 6 bases respectively, with 20 bases between them. CDR1 is SGHRS, CDR2 YFSETQ, per germline. This CDR3 has 17 residues. In DNA form, the CDR3 reads TGCGCCAGCAGCTTGCGTCGCCGTCCCACCCGCGGCAATGAGCAGTTCTTC. Amino acid sequence: CASSLRRRPTRGNEQFF. The complete variable domain, with remaining parts taken from reference TRBV5-1 and TRBJ2-1, reads KAGVTQTPRYLIKTRGQQVTLSCSPISGHRSVSWYQQTPGQGLQFLFEYFSETQRNKGNFPGRFSGRQFSNSRSEMNVSTLELGDSALYLCASSLRRRPTRGNEQFFGPGTRLTVL.

The V call is TRBV20-1, the J call TRBJ2-5; TRBD1 might be the D (7 bases). The length of the CDR3 is 19 residues. V was clipped by 5 bases and J by 5 bases, with 33 bases between them. The germline gives CDR1 DFQATT, CDR2 SNEGSKA (reference sequence). DNA of the CDR3: TGCAGTGCTCGGGGCTTAATGATTGACAGGGAACGGGGGAAGGAGACCCAGTACTTC. It encodes CSARGLMIDRERGKETQYF.

This clonotype was recorded a few times. The chain uses TRBV5-1 and TRBJ2-1; no clear D. Trimming cost V 4 bases and J 2 bases, with 10 bases left between them. Per germline, CDR1 SGHRS and CDR2 YFSETQ. The CDR3 has 14 residues. This chain's CDR3 is CASSPEKTYNEQFF. CDR3 DNA: TGCGCCAGCAGCCCCGAAAAAACCTACAATGAGCAGTTCTTC.

Only one count was recorded for this clonotype. The rearrangement links TRBV5-1 to TRBJ2-5, with 9 bases that match TRBD2. Germline V gene sequence: CDR1 SGHRS, CDR2 YFSETQ. With V trimmed by 2 bases and J by 1 base, 12 bases remained unmatched. This CDR3 has 18 amino acids. CDR3: CASSFAGGPMRGQETQYF. The CDR3 bases are TGCGCCAGCAGCTTTGCGGGAGGGCCGATGCGGGGCCAAGAGACCCAGTACTTC. Filled out from reference TRBV5-1 and TRBJ2-5, the complete variable domain reads KAGVTQTPRYLIKTRGQQVTLSCSPISGHRSVSWYQQTPGQGLQFLFEYFSETQRNKGNFPGRFSGRQFSNSRSEMNVSTLELGDSALYLCASSFAGGPMRGQETQYFGPGTRLLVL.

The rearrangement links TRBV11-3 to TRBJ2-1, with D possibly matching TRBD1 (6 bases). Trimming stripped 3 bases from V and 4 bases from J, with 19 bases between. The germline V gene encodes CDR1 SGHNT and CDR2 YENEEA. This CDR3 spans 17 amino acids. The CDR3, as DNA: TGTGCCAGCAGCTTGGTCAGGGGCAAAGGGCTATACAATGAGCAGTTCTTC. Amino acids: CASSLVRGKGLYNEQFF.

The chain couples TRBV5-1 to TRBJ2-4, with 7 nucleotides matching TRBD2. V shed 0 bases, J shed 7 bases, and the junction held 10 bases outside the gene matches. Per the germline V gene, CDR1 is SGHRS and CDR2 is YFSETQ. This CDR3 is 16 amino acids long. The CDR3 region is CASSLGSGPTGNIQYF. For the CDR3, the DNA is TGCGCCAGCAGCTTGGGTAGCGGGCCCACCGGGAACATTCAGTACTTC.

J is TRBJ1-1 and V is TRBV27; D uncertain. V shed 5 bases and J shed 3 bases, with 19 bases lying between them. CDR1 MNHEY and CDR2 SMNVEV come from the germline V gene (reference sequence). The CDR3 is made up of 16 amino acids. The CDR3 here is CASSPIRWGRDTEAFF. The CDR3 coding sequence is TGTGCCAGCAGTCCTATCCGCTGGGGTCGGGACACTGAAGCTTTCTTT.

Ten or more counts support this clonotype. This sequence joins TRBV4-1 and TRBJ2-1; 14 bases agree with TRBD2. The germline CDR1 and CDR2 sequences are MGHRA and YSYEKL. Losses at the gene ends were 1 base for V and 12 bases for J; bases not matched to a gene: 26. The CDR3 length is 22 residues. As DNA, the CDR3 is TGCGCCAGCAGCCAAGGTCCGGACAGGGGGCTTTACCCGGGACTAGCGGGAGAGTGGCAGTTCTTC. Translation gives CASSQGPDRGLYPGLAGEWQFF.

With regard to this clonotype: A much bigger clone sits one base away, suggesting this may be a read error. This chain links TRBV10-3 with TRBJ2-3; the D gene could be TRBD1 or TRBD2 (5 bases each). Germline loops: CDR1 ENHRY, CDR2 SYGVKD. CDR3 length equals 14 residues. The CDR3 spells CAIKGAFSTGTQYF. The CDR3 DNA follows: TGTGCCATCAAGGGAGCCTTTAGCACAGGTACGCAGTATTTT.